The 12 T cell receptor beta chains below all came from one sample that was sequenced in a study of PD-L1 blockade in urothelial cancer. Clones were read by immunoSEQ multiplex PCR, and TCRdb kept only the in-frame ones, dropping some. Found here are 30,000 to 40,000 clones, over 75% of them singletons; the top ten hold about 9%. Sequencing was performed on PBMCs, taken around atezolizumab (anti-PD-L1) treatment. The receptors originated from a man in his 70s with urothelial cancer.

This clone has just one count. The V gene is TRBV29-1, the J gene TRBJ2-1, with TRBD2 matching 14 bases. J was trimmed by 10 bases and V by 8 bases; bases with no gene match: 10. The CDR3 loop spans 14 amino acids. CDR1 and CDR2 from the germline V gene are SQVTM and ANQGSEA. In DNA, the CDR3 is TGCAGCATAAGAGGGACTAGCGGGAGCCGAGAGCAGTTCTTC. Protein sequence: CSIRGTSGSREQFF.

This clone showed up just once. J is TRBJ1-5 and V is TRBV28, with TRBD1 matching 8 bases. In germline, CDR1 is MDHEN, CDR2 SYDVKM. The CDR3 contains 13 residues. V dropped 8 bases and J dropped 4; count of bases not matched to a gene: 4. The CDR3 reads CASQDRVNQPQHF. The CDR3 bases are TGTGCCAGCCAGGACAGGGTAAATCAGCCCCAGCATTTT.

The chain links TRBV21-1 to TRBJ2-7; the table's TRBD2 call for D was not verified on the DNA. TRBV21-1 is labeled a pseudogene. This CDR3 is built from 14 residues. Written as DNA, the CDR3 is TGTGCCAGCAGCATGAGGCCCCTCGGGTACGAGCAGTACTTC. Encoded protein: CASSMRPLGYEQYF.

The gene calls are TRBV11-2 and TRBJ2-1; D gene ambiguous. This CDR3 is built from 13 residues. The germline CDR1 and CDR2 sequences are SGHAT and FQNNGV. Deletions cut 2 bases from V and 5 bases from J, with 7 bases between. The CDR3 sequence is CASSLRGNNEQFF. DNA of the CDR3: TGTGCCAGCAGCTTAAGAGGAAACAATGAGCAGTTCTTC. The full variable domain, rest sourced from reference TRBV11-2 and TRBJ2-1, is EAGVAQSPRYKIIEKRQSVAFWCNPISGHATLYWYQQILGQGPKLLIQFQNNGVVDDSQLPKDRFSAERLKGVDSTLKIQPAKLEDSAVYLCASSLRGNNEQFFGPGTRLTVL.

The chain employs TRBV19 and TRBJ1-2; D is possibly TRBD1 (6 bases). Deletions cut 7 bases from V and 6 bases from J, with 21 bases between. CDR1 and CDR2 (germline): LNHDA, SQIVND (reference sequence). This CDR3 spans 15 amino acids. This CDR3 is CASTMGTLPRNGYTF. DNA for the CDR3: TGTGCCAGTACCATGGGGACACTCCCCCGTAATGGCTACACCTTC.

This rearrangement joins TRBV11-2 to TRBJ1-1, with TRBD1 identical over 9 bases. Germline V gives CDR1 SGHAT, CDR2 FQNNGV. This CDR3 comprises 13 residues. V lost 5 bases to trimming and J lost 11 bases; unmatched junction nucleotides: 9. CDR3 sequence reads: CASSPNTGTGAFF. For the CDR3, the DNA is TGTGCCAGCAGCCCTAATACCGGGACAGGGGCTTTCTTT.

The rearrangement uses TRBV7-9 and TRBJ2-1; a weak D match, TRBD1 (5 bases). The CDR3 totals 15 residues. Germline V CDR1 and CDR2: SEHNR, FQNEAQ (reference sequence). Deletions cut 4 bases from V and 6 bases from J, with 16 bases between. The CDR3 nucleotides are TGTGCCAGCAGCTCCTCCCCGGCAGGGCTCAATGAGCAGTTCTTC. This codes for CASSSSPAGLNEQFF. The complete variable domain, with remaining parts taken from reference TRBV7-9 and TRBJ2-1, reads DTGVSQNPRHKITKRGQNVTFRCDPISEHNRLYWYRQTLGQGPEFLTYFQNEAQLEKSRLLSDRFSAERPKGSFSTLEIQRTEQGDSAMYLCASSSSPAGLNEQFFGPGTRLTVL.

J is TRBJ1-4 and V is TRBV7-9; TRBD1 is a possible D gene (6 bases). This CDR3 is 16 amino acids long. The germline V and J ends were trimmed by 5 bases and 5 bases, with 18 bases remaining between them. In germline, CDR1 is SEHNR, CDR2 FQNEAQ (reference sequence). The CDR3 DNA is TGTGCCAGCAGCGCCCGGGGGGGCTCGGCAAATGAAAAACTGTTTTTT. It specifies CASSARGGSANEKLFF.

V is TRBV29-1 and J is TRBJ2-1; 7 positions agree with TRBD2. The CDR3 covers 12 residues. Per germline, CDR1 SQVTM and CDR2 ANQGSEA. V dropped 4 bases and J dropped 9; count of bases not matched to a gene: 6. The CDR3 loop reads CSVVASGREQFF. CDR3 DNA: TGCAGCGTTGTGGCTAGCGGCCGTGAGCAGTTCTTC.

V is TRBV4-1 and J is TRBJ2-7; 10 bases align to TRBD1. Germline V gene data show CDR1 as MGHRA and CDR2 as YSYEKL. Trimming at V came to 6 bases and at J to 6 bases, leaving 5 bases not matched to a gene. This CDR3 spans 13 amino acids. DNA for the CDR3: TGCGCCAGCAGAAAGGACAGGGGGGGCGAGCAGTACTTC. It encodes CASRKDRGGEQYF.

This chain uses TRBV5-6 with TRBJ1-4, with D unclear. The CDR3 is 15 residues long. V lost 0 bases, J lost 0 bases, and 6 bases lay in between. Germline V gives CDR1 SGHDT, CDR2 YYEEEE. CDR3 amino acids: CASSLAGATNEKLFF. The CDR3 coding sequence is TGTGCCAGCAGCTTGGCAGGTGCAACTAATGAAAAACTGTTTTTT. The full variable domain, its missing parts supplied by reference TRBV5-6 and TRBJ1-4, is DAGVTQSPTHLIKTRGQQVTLRCSPKSGHDTVSWYQQALGQGPQFIFQYYEEEERQRGNFPDRFSGHQFPNYSSELNVNALLLGDSALYLCASSLAGATNEKLFFGSGTQLSVL.

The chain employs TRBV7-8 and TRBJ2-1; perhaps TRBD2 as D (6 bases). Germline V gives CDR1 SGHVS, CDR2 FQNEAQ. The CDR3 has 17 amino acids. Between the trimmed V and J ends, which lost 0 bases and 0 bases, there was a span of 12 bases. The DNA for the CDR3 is TGTGCCAGCAGCTTAGCGTCTCATAGCGGCTCCTACAATGAGCAGTTCTTC. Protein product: CASSLASHSGSYNEQFF.